This T cell receptor (beta chain) was obtained from a study of T-cell memory formation after mild COVID-19. V was clipped by 5 bases and J by 3 bases, with 17 bases between them. The CDR3 loop spans 16 amino acids. Germline CDR1 SGHVS, CDR2 FNYEAQ. This clonotype showed up just a few times. MiXCR was run by TCRdb on the 5' RACE reads, yielding one entry per CDR3 protein. The repertoire has about 600,000 distinct CDR3 sequences, 20% to 25% of them found once; the top ten carry approximately 8.4%. The source of this sequence is an adult woman who had mild COVID-19 (a few samples of this study predate the infection). Cell type and time point are not known. The specimen was PBMCs or a T cell subset sorted from them (not recorded which). The rearrangement joins TRBV7-6 to TRBJ2-1; D unclear. In nucleotides, the CDR3 is TGTGCCAGCAGCCCTGCTTATTTAGGCGACTACAATGAGCAGTTCTTC. Translating it yields CASSPAYLGDYNEQFF.